A selection of T cell receptor beta chains follows, all from one sample in a study of yellow fever vaccine responses in identical twins. TCRdb ran MiXCR on the RT-PCR reads and lists one entry per CDR3 protein. This sample has 14,000 or so distinct CDR3 sequences; roughly 83% occur once, and the top ten carry roughly 0.68%. The source material was T cells from blood (PBMCs), unsorted or a sorted subset (not recorded which), sampled before or after yellow fever vaccination (not recorded which). The receptors come from a woman aged 18 to 35 who received the yellow fever vaccine. CDR3s include the opening cysteine and the closing phenylalanine or tryptophan. Size is omitted from some rows. Given values are once, few, many or a class for expanded clones.

abundance	v_gene	CDR3aa
NA	TRBV12-3/TRBV12-4	CASSLVDTQYF
NA	TRBV18	CATERPTVMNTEAFF
NA	TRBV2	CASSEQGSISPLHF
NA	TRBV18	CASSPYITGELFF
once	TRBV28	CASRGGLHEQYF
NA	TRBV19	CASSIHGQPKLYGYTF
few	TRBV18	CASSSQETQYF
NA	TRBV19	CASSIRHGQGGGYTF
NA	TRBV10-3	CATKGGAGRTEKLFF
few	TRBV11-3	CASSPGAGGSTDTQYF
NA	TRBV12-3/TRBV12-4	CASSSVAARSYEQYF
few	TRBV25-1	CASSDDRLGYTF
NA	TRBV2	CASSTQETQYF
few	TRBV5-1	CASSPGTGTNYGYTF
NA	TRBV2	CASSPSTGVHHGYTF
NA	TRBV5-6	CASSTGPSSTDTQYF
NA	TRBV5-5	CASSLEGYGLEQYF
NA	TRBV4-2	CASSQTSGGALRDEQFF
NA	TRBV29-1	CSVEGRLTDTQYF
NA	TRBV2	CASSRGQETQYF